What follows are 31 T cell receptor beta chains derived from one specimen sequenced in a study of blood T cell repertoires in COVID-19. Profiled with immunoSEQ multiplex PCR; TCRdb holds only in-frame clones, not every one. The table shows 250,000 to 400,000 clones, with 88% occurring only once. The sequenced material came from peripheral blood. The receptors were sampled from a young woman with COVID-19, enrolled during active disease.

A few counts support this clone. Other DNA sequences in this sample translate to the same CDR3. The rearrangement links TRBV6-5 to TRBJ1-2, with TRBD1 matching 9 bases. There are 14 residues in the CDR3. Unmatched junction bases numbered 7, after V lost 3 bases and J lost 8 bases. CDR1 is MNHEY and CDR2 is SVGAGI in the germline V gene. CDR3 sequence (DNA): TGTGCCAGCAGTTATACCGGACAGGGGAGCGGCTACACCTTC. It is translated as CASSYTGQGSGYTF.

This clone has a handful of counts. V gene TRBV6-7 combines with J gene TRBJ2-3, with 15 bases fitting TRBD2. TRBV6-7 is an open reading frame whose function is uncertain. V gave up 2 bases and J gave up 1 base; unmatched junction bases: 13. The CDR3 runs to 21 residues. The CDR3 DNA sequence: TGTGCCAGCAGTTACCCGAGCGCCCCGGGACTAGCGGGGGGTGGCACAGATACGCAGTATTTT. Protein product: CASSYPSAPGLAGGGTDTQYF.

This clone was seen a few times. This sequence joins TRBV5-1 and TRBJ1-1; 10 bases align to TRBD1. In germline, CDR1 is SGHRS, CDR2 YFSETQ. This CDR3 has 13 amino acids. The junction had 0 bases not matched to a gene; V was cut back by 4 bases and J by 3 bases. CDR3 residues: CASSGTGDTEAFF. The CDR3 DNA follows: TGCGCCAGCAGCGGGACAGGGGACACTGAAGCTTTCTTT.

This chain connects TRBV2 to TRBJ2-7, with D possibly being TRBD2 (6 bases). Germline V gene sequence: CDR1 SNHLY, CDR2 FYNNEI. This CDR3 contains 15 residues. Trimming removed 2 bases from V and 2 bases from J, with 13 bases in between. CDR3 sequence reads: CASSERGLSTYEQYF. The CDR3 nucleotides read TGTGCCAGCAGTGAACGGGGACTGTCGACCTACGAGCAGTACTTC.

This rearrangement joins TRBV2 to TRBJ2-2; D might be TRBD1 (5 bases). Per germline, CDR1 SNHLY and CDR2 FYNNEI. The CDR3 length is 16 residues. The ends were cut back, 4 bases at V and 2 bases at J, with 14 bases in the middle. The DNA of the CDR3 is TGTGCCAGCAGTGCAGACAGCGCGACTAACACCGGGGAGCTGTTTTTT. The encoded protein is CASSADSATNTGELFF.

V gene TRBV5-1 combines with J gene TRBJ2-7, with D possibly being TRBD2 (5 bases). CDR1 is SGHRS and CDR2 is YFSETQ in the germline V gene. The CDR3 is made up of 12 amino acids. Deletions cut 5 bases from V and 4 bases from J, with 10 bases between. The DNA for the CDR3 is TGCGCCAGCAGAGAGAGGGAGTACGAGCAGTACGTC. Amino acids: CASREREYEQYV.

The CDR3 loop reads CASSKTGGQPQHF. The CDR3 DNA sequence: TGTGCCAGCAGCAAGACAGGGGGTCAGCCCCAGCATTTT. This chain uses TRBV5-6 with TRBJ1-5; TRBD1 aligns across 9 bases. The CDR3 is made up of 13 amino acids. Germline loops: CDR1 SGHDT, CDR2 YYEEEE. V was clipped by 4 bases and J by 6 bases; unmatched bases: 2.

The CDR3 is CASSLDSPNTGELFF. CDR3 in DNA: TGCGCCAGCAGCCTGGACTCTCCCAACACCGGGGAGCTGTTTTTT. This chain joins TRBV5-1 and TRBJ2-2, with D tentatively TRBD2 (5 bases). V lost 4 bases and J lost 2, with 12 bases in between. The CDR3 is 15 amino acids. The germline CDR1 and CDR2 sequences are SGHRS and YFSETQ.

The J gene is TRBJ2-1, the V gene TRBV19; 13 bases line up with TRBD2. Germline V gives CDR1 LNHDA, CDR2 SQIVND (reference sequence). The CDR3 covers 18 residues. V dropped 4 bases and J dropped 2; count of bases not matched to a gene: 8. The CDR3 nucleotides are TGTGCCAGTAGTAGGACTAGCGGGGGCCTAAAAACCTACAATGAGCAGTTCTTC. This gives the protein CASSRTSGGLKTYNEQFF.

This sequence joins TRBV18 and TRBJ1-1; D uncertain. Germline CDR1 reads KGHSH; CDR2 reads LQKENI. Trimming took 4 bases from V and 1 from J, leaving 7 bases between them. This CDR3 has 13 amino acids. CDR3 bases: TGTGCCAGCTCACTCGGGGAGAACACTGAAGCTTTCTTT. As protein: CASSLGENTEAFF. The entire variable domain, with the rest obtained from reference TRBV18 and TRBJ1-1, is as follows: NAGVMQNPRHLVRRRGQEARLRCSPMKGHSHVYWYRQLPEEGLKFMVYLQKENIIDESGMPKERFSAEFPKEGPSILRIQQVVRGDSAAYFCASSLGENTEAFFGQGTRLTVV.

The chain is built from TRBV12-3 or TRBV12-4 and TRBJ1-1; 10 bases are a match to TRBD1. V lost 6 bases and J lost 12; bases outside the gene matches: 7. CDR3 length: 12 residues. The CDR3 DNA reads as TGTGCCAGCAGCCCGACAGGGGGCGGTTCTTTCTTT. This translates into CASSPTGGGSFF.

This clone was observed at least ten times. The J gene is TRBJ1-4, the V gene TRBV5-1, with D tentatively TRBD1 (6 bases). Trimming stripped 4 bases from V and 5 bases from J, with 15 bases between. The CDR3 consists of 15 residues. Germline V lookup: CDR1 SGHRS, CDR2 YFSETQ. The chain's CDR3 is CASSLKGGGNEKLFF. Here the CDR3 DNA reads TGCGCCAGCAGCCTCAAGGGAGGGGGGAATGAAAAACTGTTTTTT. The full variable domain, rest sourced from reference TRBV5-1 and TRBJ1-4, is KAGVTQTPRYLIKTRGQQVTLSCSPISGHRSVSWYQQTPGQGLQFLFEYFSETQRNKGNFPGRFSGRQFSNSRSEMNVSTLELGDSALYLCASSLKGGGNEKLFFGSGTQLSVL.

The gene calls are TRBV5-6 and TRBJ2-7; D perhaps matches TRBD1 (6 bases). Looked up from germline, CDR1 is SGHDT and CDR2 is YYEEEE. This CDR3 spans 14 amino acids. Trimming took off 4 bases at V and 2 bases at J, with 13 bases between the two ends. The CDR3 here is CASSQWTDTYEQYF. The CDR3 nucleotides are TGTGCCAGCAGCCAATGGACAGACACCTACGAGCAGTACTTC.

The V call is TRBV7-9, the J call TRBJ2-7; weak D call: TRBD1 (5 bases). The CDR3 runs to 16 residues. CDR1 is SEHNR and CDR2 is FQNEAQ in the germline V gene (reference sequence). Between the trimmed V and J ends, which lost 6 bases and 4 bases, there was a span of 22 bases. DNA of the CDR3: TGTGCCAGCAGTGCAGATGTAGCAGGGTTGAGTTACGAGCAGTACTTC. Translating gives CASSADVAGLSYEQYF.

This clone was seen once. The chain carries TRBV5-1 and TRBJ2-7; 7 nucleotides agree with TRBD1. J gave up 2 bases and V 4 bases, and 6 bases lay outside the gene matches. Per the germline V gene, CDR1 is SGHRS and CDR2 is YFSETQ. The CDR3 runs to 14 residues. CDR3 sequence (DNA): TGCGCCAGCAGCCCGACAGGGATTACCTACGAGCAGTACGTC. This translates into CASSPTGITYEQYV.

DNA for the CDR3: TGTGCCAGCAGCCCTAGTCCGGCAGATATCACTCTCACTGAAGCTTTCTTT. Its protein product is CASSPSPADITLTEAFF. The chain combines TRBV9 with TRBJ1-1; D is undetermined. V gave up 4 bases and J gave up 4 bases, with 23 bases separating them. CDR1 is SGDLS and CDR2 is YYNGEE in the germline V gene. The CDR3 sequence is 17 residues long.

The chain carries TRBV28 and TRBJ2-1; the D is unclear. The CDR3 spans 12 residues. The germline V gene encodes CDR1 MDHEN and CDR2 SYDVKM. With 5 bases removed from V and 11 bases from J, the gap between germline ends came to 13 bases. As DNA, the CDR3 is TGTGCCAGCAGTCTTAACTCCCGTAAGCAGTTCTTC. This sequence encodes CASSLNSRKQFF.

The chain recombines TRBV7-3 with TRBJ2-3; D is perhaps TRBD2 (6 bases). The ends were cut back, 0 bases at V and 4 bases at J, with 17 bases in the middle. The CDR3 spans 17 residues. Looked up from germline, CDR1 is SGHTA and CDR2 is FQGTGA. DNA of the CDR3: TGTGCCAGCAGCTTAACGGGGGGAGGCTCTGAGGCAGATACGCAGTATTTT. Its translation is CASSLTGGGSEADTQYF.

The chain couples TRBV6-2 or TRBV6-3 to TRBJ1-1, with TRBD1 as a possible D gene (5 bases). This CDR3 comprises 16 residues. CDR1 MNHEY and CDR2 SVGEGT come from the germline V gene. The V end lost 0 bases, the J end lost 3 bases, and 14 bases lay between the germline ends. CDR3 region: CASSYSGLGDDTEAFF. As DNA, the CDR3 is TGTGCCAGCAGTTACTCAGGCCTAGGGGATGACACTGAAGCTTTCTTT.

This chain connects TRBV18 to TRBJ1-1; D is unresolved. This CDR3 has 16 amino acids. Looked up from germline, CDR1 is KGHSH and CDR2 is LQKENI. V shed 0 bases and J shed 4 bases, with 15 bases lying between them. CDR3 in DNA: TGTGCCAGCTCACCACCGGGTCCGGGAAAGGGCACTGAAGCTTTCTTT. Amino acids: CASSPPGPGKGTEAFF.

This clone was counted a single time. The genes are TRBV10-3 and TRBJ2-6; perhaps TRBD1 as D (6 bases). Germline lookup yields CDR1 ENHRY and CDR2 SYGVKD. This CDR3 is built from 17 residues. Trimming cost V 0 bases and J 4 bases, with 13 bases left between them. The CDR3 sequence: CAISESGAGSGANVLTF. CDR3 in DNA: TGTGCCATCAGTGAGTCGGGGGCGGGTTCAGGGGCCAACGTCCTGACTTTC.

The V and J genes are TRBV19 and TRBJ1-2; 7 bases match TRBD1. V dropped 6 bases and J dropped 4; count of bases not matched to a gene: 11. CDR3 length: 15 residues. The germline V gene encodes CDR1 LNHDA and CDR2 SQIVND (reference sequence). CDR3 nucleotides: TGTGCCAGTAGCACCGGGACAGCGGCCTCCTATGGCTACACCTTC. It encodes CASSTGTAASYGYTF.

V is TRBV4-1 and J is TRBJ1-5; 8 positions match TRBD1. The CDR3 is made up of 15 amino acids. In germline, CDR1 is MGHRA, CDR2 YSYEKL. The ends lost 1 base at V and 3 bases at J; junction bases unmatched: 2. The CDR3 DNA reads TGCGCCAGCAGCCAAGGACAGGGGAACAATCAGCCCCAGCATTTT. Translated: CASSQGQGNNQPQHF.

This chain uses TRBV5-5 with TRBJ1-1, with D maybe TRBD1 (5 bases). The ends were cut back, 3 bases at V and 0 bases at J, with 9 bases in the middle. The CDR3 runs to 14 residues. Germline-derived CDR1 and CDR2 are SGHKS and YYEKEE (reference sequence). The CDR3 DNA reads TGTGCCAGCAGCTGGGCGGGGGTGAACACTGAAGCTTTCTTT. Translated, it gives CASSWAGVNTEAFF.

The chain combines TRBV7-9 with TRBJ1-2, with 10 bases aligning to TRBD1. CDR1 is SEHNR and CDR2 is FQNEAQ in the germline V gene (reference sequence). The CDR3 consists of 16 residues. Germline trimming cut 1 base from V and 5 bases from J; bases unmatched to any gene: 7. The CDR3 spells CASSLGGTGESYGYTF. For the CDR3, the DNA is TGTGCCAGCAGCTTAGGGGGGACAGGGGAGTCGTATGGCTACACCTTC.

V gene TRBV7-2 combines with J gene TRBJ1-6; weak D call: TRBD1 (6 bases). The CDR3 spans 14 residues. In germline, CDR1 is SGHTA, CDR2 FQGNSA. V lost 4 bases and J 8 bases, leaving 12 bases between the germline ends. CDR3 sequence reads: CASSSRDNYSPLHF. The CDR3 DNA is TGTGCCAGCAGCTCCCGGGACAATTATTCACCCCTCCACTTT.

DNA for the CDR3: TGTGCCAGCAGTGAGGGGCCCTCCCTCCACTTT. Its translation: CASSEGPSLHF. V is TRBV2 and J is TRBJ1-6; D might be TRBD1 (5 bases). V lost 3 bases to trimming and J lost 14 bases, with 8 bases between them. This CDR3 contains 11 residues. Germline V CDR1 and CDR2: SNHLY, FYNNEI.

This clone was counted once. The CDR3 sequence is CASSLHLGRDSPLHF. The CDR3 nucleotides are TGCGCCAGCAGCTTGCACCTGGGGAGGGATTCACCCCTCCACTTT. This chain uses TRBV5-1 with TRBJ1-6; D uncertain. CDR1 is SGHRS, CDR2 YFSETQ, per germline. V lost 1 base and J 8 bases, leaving 13 bases between the germline ends. This CDR3 has 15 residues.

The V call is TRBV7-2, the J call TRBJ1-2, with D possibly TRBD1 on 6 matching bases. Trimming removed 1 base from V and 4 bases from J, with 13 bases in between. Germline V gene sequence: CDR1 SGHTA, CDR2 FQGNSA. The CDR3 has 15 amino acids. The CDR3, as DNA: TGTGCCAGCAGCTTAGGGGCCAGGGGAAGCTATGGCTACACCTTC. Translated: CASSLGARGSYGYTF.

V is TRBV6-2 or TRBV6-3 and J is TRBJ1-6; 9 bases line up with TRBD1. The V gene end was trimmed by 0 bases and the J gene end by 12 bases; junction bases not matched to a gene: 3. Germline values: CDR1 MNHEY, CDR2 SVGEGT. The CDR3 has 14 residues. The CDR3 reads CASSYSGTGKPLHF. As DNA, the CDR3 is TGTGCCAGCAGTTACTCGGGGACAGGGAAACCCCTCCACTTT.

Comments on this clone: This specimen includes other DNA sequences encoding the same CDR3. The genes are TRBV7-2 and TRBJ1-5; 7 positions match TRBD1. CDR3 length: 15 residues. The germline V gene encodes CDR1 SGHTA and CDR2 FQGNSA. J lost 4 bases, V lost 5 bases, and 8 bases had no gene match. Here the CDR3 reads CASSPTTGPNQPQHF. Written as DNA, the CDR3 is TGTGCCAGCAGCCCCACGACAGGGCCTAATCAGCCCCAGCATTTT.